This TCR beta chain was captured by sequencing in a study of blood T cell repertoires in COVID-19. Looking at the study overall: Some COVID-19 samples were acute and others convalescent; all came from the United States, Italy and Spain.

Per the original methods: Counts of nucleated cells, estimated from reference gene primer amplification, were obtained. Sequencing used immunoSEQ multiplex PCR; TCRdb keeps in-frame clones, though not all of them. The D gene and trimming were derived from the DNA, and the V and J assignments and clone size from that table. Here the sample spans roughly 170,000 clones, about 86% being singletons. Germline V lookup: CDR1 SGHRS, CDR2 YFSETQ. This CDR3 is 14 amino acids long. V shed 3 bases and J shed 1 base, with 10 bases lying between them. The sequence came from a man between 65 and 80 years old with active or convalescent COVID-19. Sequencing was carried out using peripheral blood. This chain joins TRBV5-1 and TRBJ1-1; D ambiguous. CDR3 bases: TGCGCCAGCAGCTCGAACCTCAGGAACACTGAAGCTTTCTTT. As protein: CASSSNLRNTEAFF.